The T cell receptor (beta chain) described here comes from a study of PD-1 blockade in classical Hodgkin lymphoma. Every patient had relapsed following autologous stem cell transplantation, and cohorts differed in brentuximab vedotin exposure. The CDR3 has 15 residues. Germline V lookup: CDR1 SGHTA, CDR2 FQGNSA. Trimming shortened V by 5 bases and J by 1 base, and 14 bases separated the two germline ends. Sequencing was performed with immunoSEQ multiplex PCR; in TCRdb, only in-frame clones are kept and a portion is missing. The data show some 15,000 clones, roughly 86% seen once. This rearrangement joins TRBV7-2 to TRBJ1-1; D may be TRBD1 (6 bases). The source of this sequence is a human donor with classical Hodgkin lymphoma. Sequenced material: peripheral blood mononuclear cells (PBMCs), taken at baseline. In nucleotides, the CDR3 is TGTGCCAGCAGCCGTCGGACAGTCTCGAACACTGAAGCTTTCTTT. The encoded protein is CASSRRTVSNTEAFF.